This TCR beta chain was sequenced during a study of T cell responses to AZD1222 COVID-19 vaccine. Study observations and caveats: Unmutated regions of variants are reportedly targeted by nearly half of spike-specific TCRs. Spike-specific TCR depth and breadth grew after two AZD1222 doses.

V was cut by 6 bases and J by 3 bases, with 12 bases left in between. Germline CDR1 is MNHEY and CDR2 is SMNVEV (reference sequence). The CDR3 contains 14 residues. This clone has only one observation. Its antigen is as yet unknown. The protocol was immunoSEQ multiplex PCR, while the TCRdb copy is restricted to in-frame clones and leaves out a portion. The table lists more than 110,000 clones, roughly 90% of them singletons. The sample here was peripheral blood, taken on day 0 of AZD1222 vaccination. This receptor was taken from an adult in good health. The chain is built from TRBV27 and TRBJ2-1; D is undetermined. The CDR3 loop is CASSSTSLYNEQFF. The CDR3 region has the DNA TGTGCCAGCAGCTCGACATCACTCTACAATGAGCAGTTCTTC.